These 15 T cell receptor beta chains originate from one sample sequenced in a study of blood T cell repertoires in COVID-19. Generated by immunoSEQ multiplex PCR, the TCRdb table keeps only in-frame clones and is missing some. The sample has over 400,000 clones; roughly 89% are singletons. Sample: peripheral blood. These receptors were obtained from a woman in her forties or fifties with COVID-19, enrolled during active disease.

The genes are TRBV6-6 and TRBJ2-1, with D possibly being TRBD1 (5 bases). Between the trimmed V and J ends, which lost 2 bases and 3 bases, there was a span of 14 bases. CDR1 and CDR2 (germline): MNHNY, SVGAGI (reference sequence). This CDR3 is built from 16 residues. In DNA form, the CDR3 reads TGTGCCAGCAGTTACCAGGTGGGGCTCCGCTACAATGAGCAGTTCTTC. Its protein product is CASSYQVGLRYNEQFF.

This clone showed up just once. This sequence joins TRBV2 and TRBJ2-3; 9 positions agree with TRBD1. Germline CDR1 and CDR2: SNHLY and FYNNEI. This CDR3 contains 14 residues. Trimming at V came to 3 bases and at J to 5 bases, leaving 3 bases not matched to a gene. In nucleotides, the CDR3 is TGTGCCAGCAGTGACGGGACAGGGTTAGATACGCAGTATTTT. This codes for CASSDGTGLDTQYF.

V is TRBV19 and J is TRBJ1-6, with 7 bases lining up with TRBD1. The CDR3 runs 16 residues. V lost 4 bases and J lost 4; bases outside the gene matches: 7. Germline V gene data show CDR1 as LNHDA and CDR2 as SQIVND (reference sequence). CDR3 DNA: TGTGCCAGTAGTACGGGGACAGCTACATATAATTCACCCCTCCACTTT. Translating it yields CASSTGTATYNSPLHF. The full variable domain, completed using reference TRBV19 and TRBJ1-6, is DGGITQSPKYLFRKEGQNVTLSCEQNLNHDAMYWYRQDPGQGLRLIYYSQIVNDFQKGDIAEGYSVSREKKESFPLTVTSAQKNPTAFYLCASSTGTATYNSPLHFGNGTRLTVT.

The V call is TRBV25-1, the J call TRBJ1-3; D is undetermined. The CDR3 runs 14 residues. Germline V gene data show CDR1 as MGHDK and CDR2 as SYGVNS. The V end lost 2 bases, the J end lost 4 bases, and 9 bases lay between the germline ends. The CDR3 DNA follows: TGTGCCAGCAGTGAAATTCGGGGAGGAAACACCATATATTTT. Protein product: CASSEIRGGNTIYF.

The chain carries TRBV7-9 and TRBJ1-6; D is perhaps TRBD1 (5 bases). The CDR3 is made up of 15 amino acids. CDR1 is SEHNR and CDR2 is FQNEAQ in the germline V gene (reference sequence). The V end was cut by 2 bases, the J end by 1 base, with 6 bases between. The CDR3 nucleotides are TGTGCCAGCAGCTTACAGGGTTCCTATAATTCACCCCTCCACTTT. Residues: CASSLQGSYNSPLHF.

The chain is built from TRBV3-1 (or the pseudogene TRBV3-2) and TRBJ1-6; D unclear. The CDR3 consists of 17 residues. V lost 2 bases, J lost 0 bases, and 11 bases lay in between. In germline, CDR1 is LGHDT, CDR2 YNNKEL (reference sequence). In DNA form, the CDR3 reads TGTGCCAGCAGCCAACAGGTATTGAGCTCCTATAATTCACCCCTCCACTTT. Protein product: CASSQQVLSSYNSPLHF.

This chain joins TRBV4-1 and TRBJ2-1, with D possibly being TRBD2 (5 bases). The CDR3 is made up of 18 amino acids. Germline V gene lookup returns CDR1 MGHRA and CDR2 YSYEKL. Between the trimmed V and J ends, which lost 0 bases and 0 bases, there was a span of 15 bases. The CDR3 reads CASSQEGNSASSYNEQFF. As DNA, the CDR3 is TGCGCCAGCAGCCAAGAGGGGAATAGCGCGAGCTCCTACAATGAGCAGTTCTTC.

In this sample, this clone turned up once. The rearrangement joins TRBV9 to TRBJ1-5; the match to TRBD1 covers 7 bases. J lost 0 bases, V lost 3 bases, and 3 bases had no gene match. This CDR3 has 15 residues. Germline values: CDR1 SGDLS, CDR2 YYNGEE. CDR3 nucleotides: TGTGCCAGCAGCGCCAGGGGGGATAGCAATCAGCCCCAGCATTTT. Translated, it gives CASSARGDSNQPQHF.

The chain uses TRBV11-2 and TRBJ1-5; D uncertain. V lost 4 bases and J lost 6, with 10 bases in between. Germline CDR1 SGHAT, CDR2 FQNNGV. This CDR3 comprises 13 residues. The CDR3 region has the DNA TGTGCCAGCAGCTCTACCCGGAGTCAGCCCCAGCATTTT. This codes for CASSSTRSQPQHF.

This clone was counted only a few times. The chain has TRBV2 and TRBJ1-2; the D is unclear. The CDR3 spans 13 residues. CDR1 SNHLY and CDR2 FYNNEI come from the germline V gene. The V end lost 2 bases, the J end lost 5 bases, and 9 bases lay between the germline ends. The DNA for the CDR3 is TGTGCCAGCAGTGAAAGAACTGATTATGGCTACACCTTC. Translated, it gives CASSERTDYGYTF.

This chain uses TRBV30 with TRBJ2-3, with a weak D call TRBD2 (6 bases). The CDR3 has 15 amino acids. V was shortened by 1 base and J by 0 bases, with 11 bases between the two germline ends. From germline, CDR1 is GTSNPN and CDR2 SVGIG (reference sequence). The CDR3 bases are TGTGCCTGGAGTGCCCCGGGGGTGAGCACAGATACGCAGTATTTT. Translated: CAWSAPGVSTDTQYF.

The rearrangement joins TRBV4-1 to TRBJ1-6; TRBD1 aligns across 8 bases. This CDR3 has 17 amino acids. Trimming at V came to 4 bases and at J to 7 bases, leaving 12 bases not matched to a gene. The V gene's germline CDR1 is MGHRA and CDR2 YSYEKL. Here the CDR3 reads CASSLRISRDRNSPLHF. The CDR3 DNA reads TGCGCCAGCAGCCTAAGAATATCGCGGGACAGGAATTCACCCCTCCACTTT.

V gene TRBV27 combines with J gene TRBJ2-1, with 9 bases identical to TRBD2. Germline values: CDR1 MNHEY, CDR2 SMNVEV (reference sequence). After removal of 7 bases from V and 5 bases from J, the junction contained 3 bases not matched to a gene. The CDR3 spans 13 residues. The CDR3 sequence: CASNSGGNNEQFF. In DNA, the CDR3 is TGTGCCAGCAATAGCGGGGGAAACAATGAGCAGTTCTTC.

The rearrangement uses TRBV2 and TRBJ1-1; a possible D gene is TRBD1 (6 bases). The ends were cut back, 2 bases at V and 5 bases at J, with 9 bases in the middle. This CDR3 region has 13 residues. Germline lookup yields CDR1 SNHLY and CDR2 FYNNEI. The CDR3 nucleotides are TGTGCCAGCAGTGAAACCAGGGGTACTGAAGCTTTCTTT. Amino acid sequence: CASSETRGTEAFF. The full variable domain, completed using reference TRBV2 and TRBJ1-1, is EPEVTQTPSHQVTQMGQEVILRCVPISNHLYFYWYRQILGQKVEFLVSFYNNEISEKSEIFDDQFSVERPDGSNFTLKIRSTKLEDSAMYFCASSETRGTEAFFGQGTRLTVV.

The chain carries TRBV2 and TRBJ1-5; D possibly corresponds to TRBD1 (5 bases). The germline gives CDR1 SNHLY, CDR2 FYNNEI. CDR3 length: 14 amino acids. With 6 bases removed from V and 5 bases from J, the gap between germline ends came to 14 bases. The CDR3 spells CASRQDSPYQPQHF. The CDR3 coding sequence is TGTGCCAGCAGACAAGACAGCCCCTATCAGCCCCAGCATTTT.